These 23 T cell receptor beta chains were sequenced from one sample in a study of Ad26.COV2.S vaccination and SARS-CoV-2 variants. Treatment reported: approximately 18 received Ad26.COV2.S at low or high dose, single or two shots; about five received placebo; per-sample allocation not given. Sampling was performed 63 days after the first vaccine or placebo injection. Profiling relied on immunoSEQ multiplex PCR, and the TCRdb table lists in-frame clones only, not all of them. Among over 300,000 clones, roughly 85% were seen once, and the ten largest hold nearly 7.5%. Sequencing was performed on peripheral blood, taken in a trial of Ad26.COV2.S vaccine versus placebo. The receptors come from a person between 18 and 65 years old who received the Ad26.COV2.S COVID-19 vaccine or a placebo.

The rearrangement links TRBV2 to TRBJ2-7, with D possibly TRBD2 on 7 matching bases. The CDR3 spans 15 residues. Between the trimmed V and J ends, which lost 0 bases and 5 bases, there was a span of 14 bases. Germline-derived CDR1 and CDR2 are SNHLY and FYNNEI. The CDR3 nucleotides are TGTGCCAGCAGTGAAGCACGGAGGGGGAGGGACGAGCAGTACTTC. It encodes CASSEARRGRDEQYF.

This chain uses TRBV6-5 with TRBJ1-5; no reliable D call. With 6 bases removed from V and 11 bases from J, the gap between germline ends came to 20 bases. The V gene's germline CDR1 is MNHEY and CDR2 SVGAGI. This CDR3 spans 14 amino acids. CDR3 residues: CASSLGEGWLAQHF. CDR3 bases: TGTGCCAGCAGCCTGGGCGAGGGTTGGTTGGCCCAGCATTTT.

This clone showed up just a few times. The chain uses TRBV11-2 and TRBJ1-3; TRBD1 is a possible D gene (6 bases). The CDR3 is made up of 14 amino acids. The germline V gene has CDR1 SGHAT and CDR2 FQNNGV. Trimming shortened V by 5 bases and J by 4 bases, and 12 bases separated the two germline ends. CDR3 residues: CASSADRFGNTIYF. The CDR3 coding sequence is TGTGCCAGCAGCGCGGACAGATTCGGAAACACCATATATTTT.

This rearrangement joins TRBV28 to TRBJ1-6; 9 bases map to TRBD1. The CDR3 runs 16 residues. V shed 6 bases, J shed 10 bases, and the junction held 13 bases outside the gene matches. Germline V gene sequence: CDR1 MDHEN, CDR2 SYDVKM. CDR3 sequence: CASRSSEQGARSPLHF. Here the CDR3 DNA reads TGTGCCAGCAGATCCAGCGAACAGGGGGCGCGATCACCCCTCCACTTT.

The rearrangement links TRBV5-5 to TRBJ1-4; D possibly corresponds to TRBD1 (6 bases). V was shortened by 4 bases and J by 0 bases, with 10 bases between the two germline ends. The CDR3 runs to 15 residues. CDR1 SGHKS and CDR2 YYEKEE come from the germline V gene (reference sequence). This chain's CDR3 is CASSAPGATNEKLFF. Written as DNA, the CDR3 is TGTGCCAGCAGCGCCCCAGGGGCAACTAATGAAAAACTGTTTTTT.

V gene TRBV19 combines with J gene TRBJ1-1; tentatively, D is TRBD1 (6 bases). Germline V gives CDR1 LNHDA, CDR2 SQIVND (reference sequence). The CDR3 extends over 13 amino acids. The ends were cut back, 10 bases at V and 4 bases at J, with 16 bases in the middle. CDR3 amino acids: CATQGQSRTEAFF. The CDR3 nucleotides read TGTGCCACTCAGGGGCAAAGTCGCACTGAAGCTTTCTTT.

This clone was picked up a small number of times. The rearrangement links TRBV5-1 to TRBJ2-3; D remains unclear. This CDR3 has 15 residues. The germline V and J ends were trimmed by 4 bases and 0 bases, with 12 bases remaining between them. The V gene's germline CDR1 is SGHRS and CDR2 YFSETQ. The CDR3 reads CASSPQAGSTDTQYF. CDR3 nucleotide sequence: TGCGCCAGCAGCCCTCAGGCTGGGAGCACAGATACGCAGTATTTT.

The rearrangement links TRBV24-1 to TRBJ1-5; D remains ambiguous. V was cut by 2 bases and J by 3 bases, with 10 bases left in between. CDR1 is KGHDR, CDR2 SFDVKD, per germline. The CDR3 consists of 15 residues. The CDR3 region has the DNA TGTGCCACCAGTGATTCAAGACGGTTCAATCAGCCCCAGCATTTT. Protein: CATSDSRRFNQPQHF.

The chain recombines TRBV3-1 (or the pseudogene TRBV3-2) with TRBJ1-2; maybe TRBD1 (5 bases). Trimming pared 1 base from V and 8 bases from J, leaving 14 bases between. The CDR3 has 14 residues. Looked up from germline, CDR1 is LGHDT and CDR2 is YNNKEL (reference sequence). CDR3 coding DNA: TGTGCCAGCAGCCAAGGTGCCGGGCCAGGGGGCTACACCTTC. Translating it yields CASSQGAGPGGYTF.

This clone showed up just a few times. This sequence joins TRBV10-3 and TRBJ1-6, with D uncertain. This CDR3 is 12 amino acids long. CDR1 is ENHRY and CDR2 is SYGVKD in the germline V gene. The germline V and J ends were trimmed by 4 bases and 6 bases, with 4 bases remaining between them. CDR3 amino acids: CAISALNSPLHF. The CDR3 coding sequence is TGTGCCATCAGTGCGCTTAATTCACCCCTCCACTTT.

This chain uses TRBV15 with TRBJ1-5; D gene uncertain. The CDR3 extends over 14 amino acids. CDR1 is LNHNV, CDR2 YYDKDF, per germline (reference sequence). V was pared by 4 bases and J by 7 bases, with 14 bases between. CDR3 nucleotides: TGTGCCACCAGCACCCACGCCGGGGAACAGCCCCAGCATTTT. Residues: CATSTHAGEQPQHF.

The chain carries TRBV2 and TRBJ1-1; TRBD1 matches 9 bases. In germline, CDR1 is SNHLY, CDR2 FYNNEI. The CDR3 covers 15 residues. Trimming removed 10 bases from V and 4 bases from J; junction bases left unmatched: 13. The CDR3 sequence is CATKLPGQGGTEAFF. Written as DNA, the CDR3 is TGTGCCACCAAATTGCCGGGACAGGGCGGCACTGAAGCTTTCTTT. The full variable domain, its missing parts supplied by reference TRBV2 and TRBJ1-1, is EPEVTQTPSHQVTQMGQEVILRCVPISNHLYFYWYRQILGQKVEFLVSFYNNEISEKSEIFDDQFSVERPDGSNFTLKIRSTKLEDSAMYFCATKLPGQGGTEAFFGQGTRLTVV.

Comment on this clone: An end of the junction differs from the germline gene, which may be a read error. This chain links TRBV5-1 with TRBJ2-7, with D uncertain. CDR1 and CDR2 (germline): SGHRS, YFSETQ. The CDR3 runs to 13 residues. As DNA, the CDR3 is TGCGCCAGCAGCTTGGAGTACTCCTCCGAGCAGTACTTC. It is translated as CASSLEYSSEQYF.

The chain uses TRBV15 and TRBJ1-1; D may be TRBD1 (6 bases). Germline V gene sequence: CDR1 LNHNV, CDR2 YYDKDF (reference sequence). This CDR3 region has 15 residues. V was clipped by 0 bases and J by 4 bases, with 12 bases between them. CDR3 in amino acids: CATSRDLAGATEAFF. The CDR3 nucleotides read TGTGCCACCAGCAGAGATTTGGCAGGGGCCACTGAAGCTTTCTTT.

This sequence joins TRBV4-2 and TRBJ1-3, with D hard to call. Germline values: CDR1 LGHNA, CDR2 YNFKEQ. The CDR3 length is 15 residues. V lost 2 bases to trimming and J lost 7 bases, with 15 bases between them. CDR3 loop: CASSQLWTPTNTIYF. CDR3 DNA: TGTGCCAGCAGCCAACTGTGGACGCCTACTAACACCATATATTTT.

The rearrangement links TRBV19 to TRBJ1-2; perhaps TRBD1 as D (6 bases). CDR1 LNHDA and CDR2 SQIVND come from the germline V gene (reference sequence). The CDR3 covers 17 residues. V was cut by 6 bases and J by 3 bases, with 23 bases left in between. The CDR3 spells CASSPLKGQGSYYGYTF. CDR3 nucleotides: TGTGCCAGTAGCCCTCTAAAGGGGCAGGGGTCCTACTATGGCTACACCTTC.

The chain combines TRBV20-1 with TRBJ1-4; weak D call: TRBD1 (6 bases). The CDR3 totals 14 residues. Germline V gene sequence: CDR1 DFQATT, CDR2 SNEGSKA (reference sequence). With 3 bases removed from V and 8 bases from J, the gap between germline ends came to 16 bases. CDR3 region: CSASEGQRPEKLFF. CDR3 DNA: TGCAGTGCTAGTGAGGGACAACGACCGGAAAAACTGTTTTTT.

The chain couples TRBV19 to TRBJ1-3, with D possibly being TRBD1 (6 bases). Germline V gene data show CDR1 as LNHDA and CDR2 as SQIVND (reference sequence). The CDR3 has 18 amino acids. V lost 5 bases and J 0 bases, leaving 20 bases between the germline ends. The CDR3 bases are TGTGCCAGTAGTCGAGGACAGATCTACATCCTCTCTGGAAACACCATATATTTT. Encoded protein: CASSRGQIYILSGNTIYF.

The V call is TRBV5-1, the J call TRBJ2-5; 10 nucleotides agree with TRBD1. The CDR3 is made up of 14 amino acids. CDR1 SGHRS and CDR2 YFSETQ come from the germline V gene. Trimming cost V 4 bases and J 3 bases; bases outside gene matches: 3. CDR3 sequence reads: CASSTGTGEETQYF. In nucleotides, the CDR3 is TGCGCCAGCAGCACCGGGACAGGGGAAGAGACCCAGTACTTC.

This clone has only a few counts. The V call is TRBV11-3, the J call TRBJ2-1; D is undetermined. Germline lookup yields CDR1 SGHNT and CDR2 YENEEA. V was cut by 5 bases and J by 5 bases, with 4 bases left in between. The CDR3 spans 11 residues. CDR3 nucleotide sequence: TGTGCCAGCAGCCTTCACAATGAGCAGTTCTTC. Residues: CASSLHNEQFF.

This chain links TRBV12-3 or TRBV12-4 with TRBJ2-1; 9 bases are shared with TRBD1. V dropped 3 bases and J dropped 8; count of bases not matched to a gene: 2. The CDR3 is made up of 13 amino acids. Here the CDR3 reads CASSLGQGYEQFF. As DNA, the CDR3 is TGTGCCAGCAGTTTGGGACAGGGCTATGAGCAGTTCTTC.

DNA of the CDR3: TGTGCCAGCAGCTTAGGAGGGACCAACACTGAAGCTTTCTTT. Residues: CASSLGGTNTEAFF. The chain recombines TRBV7-3 with TRBJ1-1; D may be TRBD1 (5 bases). Trimming took off 2 bases at V and 2 bases at J, with 9 bases between the two ends. Germline V gene lookup returns CDR1 SGHTA and CDR2 FQGTGA. The CDR3 is 14 residues long.

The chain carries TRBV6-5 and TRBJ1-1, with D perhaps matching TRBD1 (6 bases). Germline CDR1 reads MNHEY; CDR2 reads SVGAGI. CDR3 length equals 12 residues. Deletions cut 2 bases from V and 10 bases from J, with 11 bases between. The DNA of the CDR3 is TGTGCCAGCAGTTACGAGGGGGAGAGAGCTTTCTTT. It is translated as CASSYEGERAFF.